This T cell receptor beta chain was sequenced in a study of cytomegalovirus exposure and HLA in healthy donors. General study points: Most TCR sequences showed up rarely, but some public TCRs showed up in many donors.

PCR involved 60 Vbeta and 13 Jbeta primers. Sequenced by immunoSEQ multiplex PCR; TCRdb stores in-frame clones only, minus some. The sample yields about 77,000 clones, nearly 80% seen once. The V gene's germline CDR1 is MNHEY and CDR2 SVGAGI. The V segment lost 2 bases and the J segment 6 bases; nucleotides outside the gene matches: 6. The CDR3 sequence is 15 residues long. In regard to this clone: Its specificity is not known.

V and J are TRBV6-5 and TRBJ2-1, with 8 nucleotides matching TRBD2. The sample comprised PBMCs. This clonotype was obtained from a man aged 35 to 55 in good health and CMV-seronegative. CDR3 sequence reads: CASSYRAGVVNEQFF. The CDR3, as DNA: TGTGCCAGCAGTTACCGAGCGGGAGTGGTCAATGAGCAGTTCTTC.